These 26 T cell receptor beta chains were all obtained from the same sample, sequenced in a study of T cell repertoires in cytomegalovirus infection. Their antigen targets remain unknown. TCRdb passed the reads through MiXCR, listing each CDR3 protein once. Counted here are fewer than 900,000 distinct CDR3 sequences, approximately 32% occurring once; the ten biggest clones make up roughly 13%. This material consisted of cultured CD8+ T cells from PBMCs, taken from culture after CMV antigen stimulation. The receptors were sampled from a human donor in good health (CMV status not recorded). Some clones in this sample may be carry-over from other donors' samples.

This chain joins TRBV7-6 and TRBJ2-1; possible D gene TRBD2, 7 bases. V lost 4 bases and J 7 bases, leaving 26 bases between the germline ends. The CDR3 consists of 18 residues. The germline gives CDR1 SGHVS, CDR2 FNYEAQ. DNA of the CDR3: TGTGCCAGCAGCTCCATCACGGCGGGCCCCGGGGGGCAAAATGAGCAGTTCTTC. Its protein is CASSSITAGPGGQNEQFF.

This chain uses TRBV4-1 with TRBJ2-1; TRBD2 matches 9 bases. The CDR3 loop spans 17 amino acids. Losses at the gene ends were 4 bases for V and 6 bases for J; bases not matched to a gene: 13. In germline, CDR1 is MGHRA, CDR2 YSYEKL. This CDR3 is CASSPQFAGLAFNEQFF. For the CDR3, the DNA is TGCGCCAGCAGCCCTCAATTTGCGGGACTAGCTTTCAATGAGCAGTTCTTC.

This chain uses TRBV27 with TRBJ1-1; the D is unclear. The V gene's germline CDR1 is MNHEY and CDR2 SMNVEV (reference sequence). The CDR3 extends over 11 amino acids. The V end was cut by 10 bases, the J end by 3 bases, with 9 bases between. This CDR3 is CATRRYTEAFF. CDR3 nucleotide sequence: TGTGCCACCCGCAGATACACTGAAGCTTTCTTT.

This clonotype has only one observation. This chain joins TRBV9 and TRBJ2-5, with D unresolved. CDR1 SGDLS and CDR2 YYNGEE come from the germline V gene. Trimming removed 0 bases from V and 3 bases from J, with 6 bases in between. This CDR3 has 13 amino acids. CDR3 amino acids: CASSVAVEETQYF. The DNA of the CDR3 is TGTGCCAGCAGCGTAGCCGTGGAAGAGACCCAGTACTTC.

The rearrangement uses TRBV27 and TRBJ1-1; 10 nucleotides line up with TRBD1. Germline-derived CDR1 and CDR2 are MNHEY and SMNVEV (reference sequence). CDR3 length: 15 residues. V was clipped by 5 bases and J by 3 bases; unmatched bases: 6. The CDR3 here is CASSLGQGVDTEAFF. In nucleotides, the CDR3 is TGTGCCAGCAGTCTCGGACAGGGGGTAGACACTGAAGCTTTCTTT.

The chain is built from TRBV10-3 and TRBJ1-5, with a possible D match to TRBD1 (5 bases). This CDR3 region has 14 residues. The V gene lost 10 bases and the J gene lost 2 bases, with 15 bases spanning the gap. CDR1 and CDR2 from the germline V gene are ENHRY and SYGVKD. The CDR3 reads CATQPGVGNQPQHF. CDR3 bases: TGTGCCACCCAGCCGGGGGTAGGCAATCAGCCCCAGCATTTT.

The V call is TRBV7-6, the J call TRBJ2-1, with a possible D match to TRBD1 (6 bases). Germline V gives CDR1 SGHVS, CDR2 FNYEAQ. The CDR3 spans 14 residues. Trimming shortened V by 4 bases and J by 4 bases, and 11 bases separated the two germline ends. The CDR3 here is CASSSTQGYNEQFF. The CDR3 nucleotides are TGTGCCAGCAGCTCCACCCAGGGGTACAATGAGCAGTTCTTC.

The rearrangement joins TRBV5-5 to TRBJ1-1; weak D call: TRBD1 (5 bases). CDR3 length equals 11 residues. Per germline, CDR1 SGHKS and CDR2 YYEKEE (reference sequence). Trimming removed 5 bases from V and 8 bases from J, with 10 bases in between. CDR3 in DNA: TGTGCCAGCAGGGTTGGGGCCGAAGCTTTCTTT. This gives the protein CASRVGAEAFF.

V is TRBV5-1 and J is TRBJ2-1, with TRBD1 identical over 10 bases. From germline, CDR1 is SGHRS and CDR2 YFSETQ. After removal of 6 bases from V and 1 base from J, the junction contained 4 bases not matched to a gene. This CDR3 is built from 15 residues. CDR3 in amino acids: CASTSGQGSYNEQFF. Written as DNA, the CDR3 is TGCGCCAGCACCTCGGGACAGGGGTCCTACAATGAGCAGTTCTTC.

The sample holds a few counts of this clonotype. The J gene is TRBJ1-1, the V gene TRBV6-6; D unclear. V gave up 2 bases and J gave up 1 base, with 14 bases separating them. The CDR3 is 16 residues long. Germline V gives CDR1 MNHNY, CDR2 SVGAGI (reference sequence). The CDR3 sequence is CASSYHEQDPNTEAFF. CDR3 bases: TGTGCCAGCAGTTACCATGAACAAGACCCGAACACTGAAGCTTTCTTT.

This clonotype appeared many times. The rearrangement links TRBV7-6 to TRBJ2-4; tentatively, D is TRBD1 or TRBD2 (5 bases each). Germline-derived CDR1 and CDR2 are SGHVS and FNYEAQ. The CDR3 runs 16 residues. Trimming took 1 base from V and 2 from J, leaving 12 bases between them. DNA for the CDR3: TGTGCCAGCAGCTTAGATAGGTGGGGACCCAAAAACATTCAGTACTTC. Translation: CASSLDRWGPKNIQYF.

The rearrangement links TRBV13 to TRBJ1-5; D remains ambiguous. CDR3 length equals 15 residues. The V end lost 0 bases, the J end lost 7 bases, and 13 bases lay between the germline ends. Germline V gives CDR1 PRHDT, CDR2 FYEKMQ (reference sequence). The chain's CDR3 is CASSLGLKGGQPQHF. In nucleotides, the CDR3 is TGTGCCAGCAGCTTAGGCCTCAAGGGCGGACAGCCCCAGCATTTT.

The chain joins TRBV13 to TRBJ1-1; D possibly corresponds to TRBD1 (5 bases). This CDR3 comprises 15 residues. V lost 5 bases, J lost 2 bases, and 15 bases lay in between. Germline V gene data show CDR1 as PRHDT and CDR2 as FYEKMQ (reference sequence). CDR3 nucleotides: TGTGCCAGCAGCCAAGGGTGGCAGGGAAACACTGAAGCTTTCTTT. Its translation is CASSQGWQGNTEAFF.

This clonotype has more than one count but fewer than ten. The V call is TRBV12-3 or TRBV12-4, the J call TRBJ2-1; 10 bases agree with TRBD2. V shed 3 bases, J shed 3 bases, and the junction held 8 bases outside the gene matches. The CDR3 is 17 residues long. The CDR3 loop reads CASSFVLAGAFYNEQFF. The DNA for the CDR3 is TGTGCCAGCAGTTTCGTCCTAGCGGGGGCCTTCTACAATGAGCAGTTCTTC.

The rearrangement uses TRBV7-9 and TRBJ1-1; no definite D call. Between the trimmed V and J ends, which lost 5 bases and 7 bases, there was a span of 14 bases. Germline CDR1 SEHNR, CDR2 FQNEAQ (reference sequence). CDR3 length equals 13 residues. The CDR3 protein is CASSRTRDYEAFF. The CDR3 DNA reads TGTGCCAGCAGCCGAACAAGGGATTATGAAGCTTTCTTT.

The chain uses TRBV12-3 or TRBV12-4 and TRBJ1-1; D is ambiguous. V lost 6 bases, J lost 1 base, and 9 bases lay in between. The CDR3 loop spans 13 amino acids. The CDR3 DNA is TGTGCCAGCAGCCCCTGGGAGAACACTGAAGCTTTCTTT. Protein sequence: CASSPWENTEAFF.

The gene calls are TRBV19 and TRBJ1-2, with TRBD1 matching over 9 bases. Germline CDR1 reads LNHDA; CDR2 reads SQIVND (reference sequence). This CDR3 is built from 15 residues. With 3 bases clipped from V and 10 bases from J, the junction kept 12 bases outside the gene matches. CDR3 in amino acids: CASSIRDRVGDDYTF. CDR3 DNA: TGTGCCAGTAGTATCCGGGACAGGGTGGGAGATGACTACACCTTC.

This clonotype showed up many times. V gene TRBV7-9 combines with J gene TRBJ1-1; possible D gene TRBD1, 5 bases. CDR1 is SEHNR, CDR2 FQNEAQ, per germline (reference sequence). The CDR3 totals 13 residues. Trimming removed 9 bases from V and 0 bases from J, with 11 bases in between. The CDR3 protein is CASQGPMNTEAFF. For the CDR3, the DNA is TGTGCCAGTCAGGGACCCATGAACACTGAAGCTTTCTTT.

This clonotype was seen a handful of times. The gene calls are TRBV24-1 and TRBJ1-2; 8 bases line up with TRBD1. Trimming removed 3 bases from V and 6 bases from J; junction bases left unmatched: 8. Per the germline V gene, CDR1 is KGHDR and CDR2 is SFDVKD. There are 15 residues in the CDR3. DNA of the CDR3: TGTGCCACCAGTGATCCCCTGGACAGGGAGAATGGCTACACCTTC. Translation gives CATSDPLDRENGYTF.

This clonotype was counted a few times. The V call is TRBV27, the J call TRBJ1-1, with 8 bases that match TRBD1. V lost 0 bases, J lost 1 base, and 1 base stayed unmatched. The CDR3 loop spans 15 amino acids. The germline gives CDR1 MNHEY, CDR2 SMNVEV (reference sequence). CDR3 sequence reads: CASSLSGQENTEAFF. In DNA form, the CDR3 reads TGTGCCAGCAGTTTATCGGGACAGGAGAACACTGAAGCTTTCTTT.

V and J are TRBV6-6 and TRBJ1-3, with D possibly TRBD1 on 6 matching bases. The CDR3 is made up of 15 amino acids. Between the trimmed V and J ends, which lost 4 bases and 4 bases, there was a span of 14 bases. The germline V gene has CDR1 MNHNY and CDR2 SVGAGI (reference sequence). CDR3 coding DNA: TGTGCCAGCAGTTTAAATCCAGGGGAAGGAAACACCATATATTTT. This gives the protein CASSLNPGEGNTIYF.

The chain recombines TRBV2 with TRBJ2-5, with 7 bases aligning to TRBD2. The CDR3 runs 17 residues. With V trimmed by 0 bases and J by 0 bases, 7 bases remained unmatched. Germline lookup yields CDR1 SNHLY and CDR2 FYNNEI. The CDR3 DNA follows: TGTGCCAGCAGTGAAGCTCGGGCTAGCGGACACCAAGAGACCCAGTACTTC. As protein: CASSEARASGHQETQYF.

The chain carries TRBV6-2 or TRBV6-3 and TRBJ1-5, with 9 bases lining up with TRBD1. J lost 5 bases, V lost 3 bases, and 11 bases had no gene match. This CDR3 spans 17 amino acids. Germline V gene sequence: CDR1 MNHEY, CDR2 SVGEGT. The chain's CDR3 is CASSYQTGGTEDQPQHF. The CDR3 region has the DNA TGTGCCAGCAGTTATCAAACAGGGGGCACTGAAGATCAGCCCCAGCATTTT.

Points on this clonotype: This CDR3 is missing its conserved last phenylalanine or tryptophan, likely due to a read error. V gene TRBV6-6 combines with J gene TRBJ2-1; 8 nucleotides match TRBD2. The germline CDR1 and CDR2 sequences are MNHNY and SVGAGI (reference sequence). This CDR3 comprises 18 residues. J was trimmed by 7 bases and V by 4 bases; bases with no gene match: 18. CDR3 coding DNA: TGTGCCAGCAGTTCCCTACTTCCCCCTCGCGGGGGGTTAAATGAGCAGTTCTAC. Protein: CASSSLLPPRGGLNEQFY.

The chain couples TRBV9 to TRBJ1-2; D is unclear. Germline CDR1 and CDR2: SGDLS and YYNGEE. The CDR3 sequence is 16 residues long. Trimming pared 0 bases from V and 3 bases from J, leaving 15 bases between. CDR3 sequence reads: CASSVVPSLEDYGYTF. In nucleotides, the CDR3 is TGTGCCAGCAGCGTAGTCCCTTCACTAGAAGACTATGGCTACACCTTC. Supplemented by reference TRBV9 and TRBJ1-2, the full variable domain reads DSGVTQTPKHLITATGQRVTLRCSPRSGDLSVYWYQQSLDQGLQFLIQYYNGEERAKGNILERFSAQQFPDLHSELNLSSLELGDSALYFCASSVVPSLEDYGYTFGSGTRLTVV.

The table lists this clonotype with many counts. The CDR3 nucleotides read TGTGCCAGCAGCTTCCCGGGGGGCCAGGCAGATACGCAGTATTTT. Its protein is CASSFPGGQADTQYF. The V and J genes are TRBV7-6 and TRBJ2-3; a weak D match, TRBD2 (7 bases). The CDR3 runs 15 residues. The germline gives CDR1 SGHVS, CDR2 FNYEAQ. Trimming cost V 3 bases and J 4 bases, with 14 bases left between them. Based on the CDR3 plus reference TRBV7-6 and TRBJ2-3, the full variable domain is GAGVSQSPRYKVTKRGQDVALRCDPISGHVSLYWYRQALGQGPEFLTYFNYEAQQDKSGLPNDRFSAERPEGSISTLTIQRTEQRDSAMYRCASSFPGGQADTQYFGPGTRLTVL.